What follows are 18 T cell receptor beta chains derived from one specimen sequenced in a study of T cells after posttransplantation cyclophosphamide. Assay: immunoSEQ multiplex PCR; the TCRdb copy retains only in-frame clones and omits some. Listed for the sample are over 25,000 clones, none seen a single time. Sequenced sample: PBMCs. These receptors were taken from a woman in her twenties or thirties in good health and a related stem cell transplant donor.

This clone came up a few times. This chain joins TRBV25-1 and TRBJ2-3, with TRBD1 matching 8 bases. CDR3 size: 14 residues. V dropped 8 bases and J dropped 2; count of bases not matched to a gene: 6. Germline values: CDR1 MGHDK, CDR2 SYGVNS. For the CDR3, the DNA is TGTGCCAGCGGACGGGACAGGATCACAGATACGCAGTATTTT. Translating it yields CASGRDRITDTQYF.

This clone was seen at least ten times. The V gene is TRBV19, the J gene TRBJ2-3, with TRBD2 as a possible D gene (6 bases). This CDR3 has 14 amino acids. The germline gives CDR1 LNHDA, CDR2 SQIVND (reference sequence). Trimming cost V 6 bases and J 4 bases, with 14 bases left between them. Written as DNA, the CDR3 is TGTGCCAGTAGCGGACTAAAGGAGGCAGATACGCAGTATTTT. It is translated as CASSGLKEADTQYF.

The chain is built from TRBV29-1 and TRBJ2-7; no clear D. This CDR3 spans 13 amino acids. Trimming cost V 2 bases and J 4 bases, with 12 bases left between them. CDR1 SQVTM and CDR2 ANQGSEA come from the germline V gene. The CDR3 reads CSVESKGGYEQYF. The CDR3 nucleotides are TGCAGCGTTGAAAGCAAGGGTGGGTACGAGCAGTACTTC.

This clone was seen at least ten times. The V call is TRBV6-1, the J call TRBJ2-7; D possibly corresponds to TRBD2 (6 bases). The ends were cut back, 11 bases at V and 1 base at J, with 18 bases in the middle. The germline V gene encodes CDR1 MNHNS and CDR2 SASEGT. The CDR3 has 14 amino acids. DNA for the CDR3: TGTGCCTCCAGAGCGGGCTTCCCTTCCTACGAGCAGTACTTC. Protein sequence: CASRAGFPSYEQYF.

This clone was seen many times. The chain recombines TRBV18 with TRBJ1-3, with 8 bases fitting TRBD1. Germline V gene lookup returns CDR1 KGHSH and CDR2 LQKENI. The CDR3 runs to 18 residues. J gave up 1 base and V 3 bases, and 11 bases lay outside the gene matches. The CDR3 is CASSPLPGQGASGNTIYF. For the CDR3, the DNA is TGTGCCAGCTCACCCCTCCCTGGGCAGGGGGCTTCTGGAAACACCATATATTTT.

This clone has at least ten counts. The chain joins TRBV27 to TRBJ2-1; 7 bases match TRBD2. V lost 6 bases and J lost 4; bases outside the gene matches: 9. The germline CDR1 and CDR2 sequences are MNHEY and SMNVEV (reference sequence). The CDR3 runs to 15 residues. CDR3 loop: CASRTTGGFYNEQFF. In DNA form, the CDR3 reads TGTGCCAGCAGGACTACGGGGGGTTTTTACAATGAGCAGTTCTTC.

The V and J genes are TRBV30 and TRBJ1-1; tentative D call: TRBD1 (6 bases). The CDR3 totals 17 residues. Trimming left V 0 bases short and J 0 bases short, with 17 bases between. Germline CDR1 GTSNPN, CDR2 SVGIG (reference sequence). CDR3 region: CAWSVGSGVVMNTEAFF. DNA for the CDR3: TGTGCCTGGAGTGTCGGTTCAGGGGTAGTCATGAACACTGAAGCTTTCTTT. Full variable domain (rest looked up from reference TRBV30 and TRBJ1-1): SQTIHQWPATLVQPVGSPLSLECTVEGTSNPNLYWYRQAAGRGLQLLFYSVGIGQISSEVPQNLSASRPQDRQFILSSKKLLLSDSGFYLCAWSVGSGVVMNTEAFFGQGTRLTVV.

This clone was detected many times. V gene TRBV6-2 or TRBV6-3 combines with J gene TRBJ1-2; D gene uncertain. Trimming shortened V by 6 bases and J by 1 base, and 6 bases separated the two germline ends. The germline CDR1 and CDR2 sequences are MNHEY and SVGEGT. The length of the CDR3 is 12 residues. Written as DNA, the CDR3 is TGTGCCAGCAGGACAAATAACTATGGCTACACCTTC. Translation: CASRTNNYGYTF.

This clone has ten or more counts. The gene calls are TRBV4-3 and TRBJ2-1, with TRBD1 matching over 8 bases. J gave up 3 bases and V 0 bases, and 4 bases lay outside the gene matches. The CDR3 consists of 16 residues. CDR1 is LGHNA and CDR2 is YSLEER in the germline V gene. CDR3 sequence reads: CASSQDSGQVYNEQFF. CDR3 nucleotide sequence: TGCGCCAGCAGCCAAGATTCGGGACAGGTCTACAATGAGCAGTTCTTC.

This clone was detected ten times or more. The chain has TRBV7-2 and TRBJ2-1; 8 positions match TRBD2. The J segment lost 1 base and the V segment lost 3 bases, leaving 2 bases of the junction unmatched. The CDR3 spans 15 residues. The germline CDR1 and CDR2 sequences are SGHTA and FQGNSA. For the CDR3, the DNA is TGTGCCAGCAGCTTTAGCGGGGTTTCCTACAATGAGCAGTTCTTC. It yields the protein CASSFSGVSYNEQFF.

This clone was seen at least ten times. The V call is TRBV4-3, the J call TRBJ2-1; a possible D gene is TRBD2 (6 bases). The V end was cut by 1 base, the J end by 0 bases, with 10 bases between. The CDR3 runs 16 residues. Germline assignment: CDR1 LGHNA and CDR2 YSLEER. DNA of the CDR3: TGCGCCAGCAGCCAAGGGGCGGGGAGCTCCTACAATGAGCAGTTCTTC. Its protein is CASSQGAGSSYNEQFF.

To note about this clone: At one boundary the junction diverges from the germline segment, which might be a read error. The rearrangement links TRBV6-2 or TRBV6-3 to TRBJ1-1; 7 bases are shared with TRBD1. The germline V gene encodes CDR1 MNHEY and CDR2 SVGEGT. The CDR3 is 17 amino acids. The CDR3 sequence: CASKREGGAGAARGALF. The CDR3 nucleotides are TGTGCCAGCAAAAGGGAAGGGGGCGCAGGAGCAGCAAGGGGCGCTCTCTTT.

This clone came up many times. The CDR3 here is CASTRGGNKNIQYF. CDR3 DNA: TGTGCCAGTACTCGGGGGGGGAACAAAAACATTCAGTACTTC. V usage is TRBV19 and J usage is TRBJ2-4, with 8 bases fitting TRBD2. J was trimmed by 3 bases and V by 7 bases; bases with no gene match: 5. Germline CDR1 reads LNHDA; CDR2 reads SQIVND (reference sequence). This CDR3 is built from 14 residues.

This clone was seen repeatedly, ten times or more. The chain couples TRBV19 to TRBJ1-3, with a possible D match to TRBD1 (5 bases). Germline V lookup: CDR1 LNHDA, CDR2 SQIVND (reference sequence). Trimming left V 5 bases short and J 4 bases short, with 12 bases between. The CDR3 length is 14 residues. CDR3 protein: CASSRVQAGNTIYF. The CDR3 DNA follows: TGTGCCAGTAGTCGCGTACAGGCCGGAAACACCATATATTTT.

A few counts support this clone. The rearrangement uses TRBV7-2 and TRBJ1-2; 7 nucleotides align to TRBD1. Per the germline V gene, CDR1 is SGHTA and CDR2 is FQGNSA. V lost 1 base, J lost 7 bases, and 12 bases stayed unmatched. This CDR3 comprises 16 residues. The CDR3 DNA sequence: TGTGCCAGCAGCTTAGGGGGACAGATCCTAGGCAGTGGCTACACCTTC. Protein: CASSLGGQILGSGYTF.

There are many counts of this clone. This chain links TRBV27 with TRBJ2-7; TRBD2 is a possible D gene (6 bases). The germline V gene has CDR1 MNHEY and CDR2 SMNVEV (reference sequence). V was trimmed by 0 bases and J by 3 bases, leaving 12 bases between them. This CDR3 spans 15 amino acids. The CDR3 sequence is CASSLSAGTHYEQYF. The CDR3 coding sequence is TGTGCCAGCAGTTTATCTGCGGGAACCCACTACGAGCAGTACTTC.

This clone was detected only a few times. V and J are TRBV6-2 or TRBV6-3 and TRBJ2-5; 7 bases are a match to TRBD2. The germline CDR1 and CDR2 sequences are MNHEY and SVGEGT. The CDR3 length is 17 residues. With V trimmed by 5 bases and J by 5 bases, 17 bases remained unmatched. The CDR3 bases are TGTGCCAGCAGTCGCCTTTTCGCCCAGCGGGGTGGTGAGACCCAGTACTTC. Protein sequence: CASSRLFAQRGGETQYF.

The V gene is TRBV4-2, the J gene TRBJ2-5; D remains ambiguous. The CDR3 contains 17 residues. Germline values: CDR1 LGHNA, CDR2 YNFKEQ. V was trimmed by 0 bases and J by 5 bases, leaving 19 bases between them. For the CDR3, the DNA is TGTGCCAGCAGCCAAGAGATTGAGGTCCAGACATGGGAGACCCAGTACTTC. It is translated as CASSQEIEVQTWETQYF.